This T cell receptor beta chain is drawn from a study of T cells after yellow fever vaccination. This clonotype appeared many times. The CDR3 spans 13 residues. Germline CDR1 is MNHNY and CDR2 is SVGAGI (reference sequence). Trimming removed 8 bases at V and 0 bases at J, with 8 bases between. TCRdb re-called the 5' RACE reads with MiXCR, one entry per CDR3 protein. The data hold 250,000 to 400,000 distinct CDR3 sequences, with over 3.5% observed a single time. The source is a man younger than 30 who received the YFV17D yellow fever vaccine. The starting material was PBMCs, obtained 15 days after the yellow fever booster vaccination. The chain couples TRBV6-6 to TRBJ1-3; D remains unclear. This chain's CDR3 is CASLLYSGNTIYF. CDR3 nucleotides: TGTGCCAGCCTTCTGTACTCTGGAAACACCATATATTTT.